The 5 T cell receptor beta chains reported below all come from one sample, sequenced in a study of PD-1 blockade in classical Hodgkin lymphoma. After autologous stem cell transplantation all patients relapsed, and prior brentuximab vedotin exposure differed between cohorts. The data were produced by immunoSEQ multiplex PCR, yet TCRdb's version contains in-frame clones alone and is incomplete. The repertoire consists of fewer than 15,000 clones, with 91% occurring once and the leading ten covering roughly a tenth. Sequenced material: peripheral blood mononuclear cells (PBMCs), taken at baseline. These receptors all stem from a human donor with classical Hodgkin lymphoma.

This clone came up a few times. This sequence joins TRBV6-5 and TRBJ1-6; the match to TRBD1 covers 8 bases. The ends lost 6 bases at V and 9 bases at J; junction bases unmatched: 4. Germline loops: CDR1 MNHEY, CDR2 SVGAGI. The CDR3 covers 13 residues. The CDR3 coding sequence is TGTGCCAGCAGGCGGGACAGGCCTTCACCCCTCCACTTT. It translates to CASRRDRPSPLHF.

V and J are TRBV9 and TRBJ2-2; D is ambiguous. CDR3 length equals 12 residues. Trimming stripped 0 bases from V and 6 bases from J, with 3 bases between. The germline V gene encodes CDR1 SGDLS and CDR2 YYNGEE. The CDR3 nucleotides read TGTGCCAGCAGCGTAGCGGCCGGGGAGCTGTTTTTT. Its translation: CASSVAAGELFF.

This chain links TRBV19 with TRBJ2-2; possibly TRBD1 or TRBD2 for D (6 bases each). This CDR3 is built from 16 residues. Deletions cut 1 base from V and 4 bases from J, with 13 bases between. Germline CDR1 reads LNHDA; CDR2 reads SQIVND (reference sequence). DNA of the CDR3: TGTGCCAGTAGTATAGCTCTAGGGGGGAGCACCGGGGAGCTGTTTTTT. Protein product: CASSIALGGSTGELFF. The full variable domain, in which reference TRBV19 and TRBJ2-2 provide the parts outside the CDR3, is DGGITQSPKYLFRKEGQNVTLSCEQNLNHDAMYWYRQDPGQGLRLIYYSQIVNDFQKGDIAEGYSVSREKKESFPLTVTSAQKNPTAFYLCASSIALGGSTGELFFGEGSRLTVL.

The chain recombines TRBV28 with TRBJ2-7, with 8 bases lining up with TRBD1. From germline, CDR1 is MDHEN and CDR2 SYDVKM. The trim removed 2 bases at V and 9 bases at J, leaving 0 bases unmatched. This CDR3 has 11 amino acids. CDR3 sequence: CASSLGQGQYF. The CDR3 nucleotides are TGTGCCAGCAGTTTAGGACAGGGGCAGTACTTC. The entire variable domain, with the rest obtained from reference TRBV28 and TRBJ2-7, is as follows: DVKVTQSSRYLVKRTGEKVFLECVQDMDHENMFWYRQDPGLGLRLIYFSYDVKMKEKGDIPEGYSVSREKKERFSLILESASTNQTSMYLCASSLGQGQYFGPGTRLTVT.

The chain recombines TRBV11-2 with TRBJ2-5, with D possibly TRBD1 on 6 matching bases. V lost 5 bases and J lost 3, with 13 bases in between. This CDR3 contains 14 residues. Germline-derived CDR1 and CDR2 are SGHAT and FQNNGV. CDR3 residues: CASSQWDTEETQYF. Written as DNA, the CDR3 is TGTGCCAGCAGCCAATGGGACACAGAAGAGACCCAGTACTTC.